The 9 T cell receptor beta chains below were found in one sample sequenced in a study of technical replicates of blood from several donors. TCRdb's table, derived via immunoSEQ multiplex PCR, lists solely in-frame clones and lacks some. The top ten clones hold under 0.3% of a sample with about 79,000 clones, 85% to 95% of them seen once. The specimen sequenced was T cells isolated from PBMCs. The receptors derive from a human donor in good health.

The V call is TRBV5-1, the J call TRBJ1-1, with D possibly being TRBD1 (6 bases). The V end lost 4 bases, the J end lost 4 bases, and 14 bases lay between the germline ends. Germline V gene data show CDR1 as SGHRS and CDR2 as YFSETQ. The CDR3 has 14 residues. The CDR3 nucleotides are TGCGCCAGCAGCGTAGACAGGATCGGCACTGAAGCTTTCTTT. Translation gives CASSVDRIGTEAFF.

The chain employs TRBV10-1 and TRBJ1-3; no definite D call. This CDR3 is built from 17 residues. Trimming took off 7 bases at V and 0 bases at J, with 19 bases between the two ends. The germline V gene encodes CDR1 WNHNN and CDR2 SYGVQD (reference sequence). The CDR3 spells CASTRSQDLTSGNTIYF. For the CDR3, the DNA is TGCGCCAGCACTCGGTCTCAGGACTTGACCTCTGGAAACACCATATATTTT.

The chain couples TRBV9 to TRBJ2-1; the match to TRBD2 covers 7 bases. Germline V gene lookup returns CDR1 SGDLS and CDR2 YYNGEE. Unmatched junction bases numbered 8, after V lost 0 bases and J lost 8 bases. The CDR3 has 15 amino acids. CDR3 coding DNA: TGTGCCAGCAGCGTAGAAGGGATAGGGAGGGATGAGCAGTTCTTC. This gives the protein CASSVEGIGRDEQFF.

V and J are TRBV7-9 and TRBJ2-5; D ambiguous. The CDR3 extends over 16 amino acids. Trimming shortened V by 2 bases and J by 1 base, and 14 bases separated the two germline ends. Germline CDR1 and CDR2: SEHNR and FQNEAQ (reference sequence). As DNA, the CDR3 is TGTGCCAGCAGCTTACGGCAGGTCAGTCTCCAAGAGACCCAGTACTTC. It encodes CASSLRQVSLQETQYF. The variable domain in full, with the rest retrieved from reference TRBV7-9 and TRBJ2-5, is DTGVSQNPRHKITKRGQNVTFRCDPISEHNRLYWYRQTLGQGPEFLTYFQNEAQLEKSRLLSDRFSAERPKGSFSTLEIQRTEQGDSAMYLCASSLRQVSLQETQYFGPGTRLLVL.

The chain employs TRBV7-9 and TRBJ2-5, with 10 bases identical to TRBD1. CDR3 length equals 14 residues. The V segment lost 4 bases and the J segment 4 bases; nucleotides outside the gene matches: 3. CDR1 SEHNR and CDR2 FQNEAQ come from the germline V gene (reference sequence). CDR3 in amino acids: CASSSDRGRETQYF. DNA of the CDR3: TGTGCCAGCAGCTCCGACAGGGGGCGAGAGACCCAGTACTTC.

The J gene is TRBJ2-7, the V gene TRBV10-3; possible D gene TRBD1, 6 bases. The CDR3 covers 16 residues. Germline V gene data show CDR1 as ENHRY and CDR2 as SYGVKD. V lost 0 bases and J lost 4, with 16 bases in between. The CDR3 DNA reads as TGTGCCATCAGTGAGTCGATAGCCACAGGGTCTTACGAGCAGTACTTC. It translates to CAISESIATGSYEQYF.

This clone appeared a few times. The chain uses TRBV7-8 and TRBJ1-1; D gene unclear. V lost 1 base and J lost 6, with 12 bases in between. This CDR3 contains 14 residues. CDR1 is SGHVS and CDR2 is FQNEAQ in the germline V gene. The DNA of the CDR3 is TGTGCCAGCAGCTTAGATATCCACAGTCCTGAAGCTTTCTTT. Amino acids: CASSLDIHSPEAFF.

This rearrangement joins TRBV7-9 to TRBJ2-3; TRBD2 matches at 15 bases. V lost 4 bases, J lost 0 bases, and 2 bases stayed unmatched. The CDR3 is 17 amino acids. The germline CDR1 and CDR2 sequences are SEHNR and FQNEAQ (reference sequence). This chain's CDR3 is CASSSGTSGGSTDTQYF. The CDR3 coding sequence is TGTGCCAGCAGCTCCGGGACTAGCGGGGGGAGCACAGATACGCAGTATTTT.

The chain uses TRBV10-2 and TRBJ2-1, with 12 bases fitting TRBD2. CDR1 is WSHSY and CDR2 is SAAADI in the germline V gene. The CDR3 runs to 15 residues. J lost 7 bases, V lost 6 bases, and 7 bases had no gene match. The CDR3 DNA reads TGCGCCAGCAGGTTGACTAGCGGGAGCGGGAATGAGCAGTTCTTC. The encoded protein is CASRLTSGSGNEQFF.